The source of this TCR beta chain is a study of blood T cell repertoires in COVID-19. Study in general: Researchers got acute and convalescent COVID-19 samples from the United States, Italy and Spain.

TCRdb's table, derived via immunoSEQ multiplex PCR, lists solely in-frame clones and lacks some. Here the sample spans approximately 290,000 clones, about 90% being singletons. The sample consisted of PBMCs or T cells enriched from blood (not recorded which). The receptor was isolated from a young woman with acute COVID-19.

The CDR3 region has the DNA TGTGCCAGCAGTCGAGGGGGCTCTGGAAACACCATATATTTT. Translated, it gives CASSRGGSGNTIYF. The chain links TRBV28 to TRBJ1-3; possible D gene TRBD1, 6 bases. From germline, CDR1 is MDHEN and CDR2 SYDVKM. The V and J ends lost 5 bases and 0 bases respectively, with 8 bases between them. This CDR3 comprises 14 residues.